The 20 T cell receptor beta chains below were found in one sample sequenced in a study of blood T cell repertoires in COVID-19. Measured with immunoSEQ multiplex PCR; TCRdb has only the in-frame clones, and not every one. The sample has about 26,000 clones; around 82% are singletons. The sequencing input was peripheral blood. Receptor source: a human donor in a cohort sampled during active COVID-19.

This clone has only one observation. CDR3 region: CASSLVSRPGEGEKLFF. The CDR3 DNA sequence: TGTGCCAGCAGCTTAGTCTCTAGGCCAGGGGAGGGTGAAAAACTGTTTTTT. This chain links TRBV7-2 with TRBJ1-4, with TRBD1 as a possible D gene (6 bases). V lost 1 base, J lost 7 bases, and 19 bases lay in between. Germline lookup yields CDR1 SGHTA and CDR2 FQGNSA. The CDR3 has 17 amino acids.

The chain is built from TRBV7-2 and TRBJ2-1; 14 bases align to TRBD2. The CDR3 is 19 amino acids. The V and J ends lost 5 bases and 1 base, in that order; junction bases with no gene match: 10. Germline CDR1 SGHTA, CDR2 FQGNSA. The CDR3 here is CASSQTSGGALRSYNEQFF. The DNA for the CDR3 is TGTGCCAGCAGCCAGACTAGCGGGGGGGCCTTAAGGTCCTACAATGAGCAGTTCTTC.

The chain employs TRBV11-3 and TRBJ2-3; TRBD2 matches 15 bases. Germline trimming cut 4 bases from V and 6 bases from J; bases unmatched to any gene: 5. The CDR3 spans 16 residues. Germline V lookup: CDR1 SGHNT, CDR2 YENEEA. The CDR3: CASSSGLAGGLDTQYF. The CDR3 nucleotides read TGTGCCAGCAGCTCGGGACTAGCGGGAGGCCTCGATACGCAGTATTTT. The complete variable domain, with remaining parts taken from reference TRBV11-3 and TRBJ2-3, reads EAGVVQSPRYKIIEKKQPVAFWCNPISGHNTLYWYLQNLGQGPELLIRYENEEAVDDSQLPKDRFSAERLKGVDSTLKIQPAELGDSAVYLCASSSGLAGGLDTQYFGPGTRLTVL.

J is TRBJ2-2 and V is TRBV5-6; D is ambiguous. CDR1 SGHDT and CDR2 YYEEEE come from the germline V gene. The V end was cut by 1 base, the J end by 3 bases, with 10 bases between. The CDR3 loop spans 15 amino acids. DNA of the CDR3: TGTGCCAGCAGCTTGTACTCCCGGGACACCGGGGAGCTGTTTTTT. This translates into CASSLYSRDTGELFF.

This chain connects TRBV9 to TRBJ1-6; D unclear. Trimming removed 4 bases from V and 7 bases from J, with 12 bases in between. This CDR3 is 14 amino acids long. Looked up from germline, CDR1 is SGDLS and CDR2 is YYNGEE. In DNA form, the CDR3 reads TGTGCCAGCAGCCTCGTTGGAGGGAATTCACCCCTCCACTTT. This codes for CASSLVGGNSPLHF.

A remark on this clone: A single base separates this from a much larger clone, so it may be a read error. V and J are TRBV11-2 and TRBJ2-3; 10 nucleotides match TRBD2. This CDR3 has 14 amino acids. The V and J ends lost 6 bases and 4 bases, in that order; junction bases with no gene match: 4. In germline, CDR1 is SGHAT, CDR2 FQNNGV. CDR3 sequence (DNA): TGTGCCAGCAGGATGAGCGGGAGGGCAGATACGCAGTATTTT. Amino acids: CASRMSGRADTQYF.

The V call is TRBV4-1, the J call TRBJ2-1, with 11 bases identical to TRBD2. CDR1 and CDR2 from the germline V gene are MGHRA and YSYEKL. This CDR3 has 19 amino acids. J was trimmed by 4 bases and V by 5 bases; bases with no gene match: 16. The CDR3 sequence is CASSVREEPGLAEYNEQFF. The DNA for the CDR3 is TGCGCCAGCAGCGTACGGGAGGAACCGGGACTAGCGGAATACAATGAGCAGTTCTTC.

The chain has TRBV18 and TRBJ2-5, with TRBD2 matching over 13 bases. V dropped 6 bases and J dropped 4; count of bases not matched to a gene: 8. Germline loops: CDR1 KGHSH, CDR2 LQKENI. This CDR3 spans 16 amino acids. CDR3 in DNA: TGTGCCAGCTCGCGGACTAGCGGGAGAGGGTCAGAGACCCAGTACTTC. Translation gives CASSRTSGRGSETQYF. The whole variable domain, remainder taken from reference TRBV18 and TRBJ2-5, is NAGVMQNPRHLVRRRGQEARLRCSPMKGHSHVYWYRQLPEEGLKFMVYLQKENIIDESGMPKERFSAEFPKEGPSILRIQQVVRGDSAAYFCASSRTSGRGSETQYFGPGTRLLVL.

The V gene is TRBV20-1, the J gene TRBJ2-2, with 9 bases aligning to TRBD2. V shed 3 bases and J 3 bases; nucleotides not matched to a gene: 8. Germline loops: CDR1 DFQATT, CDR2 SNEGSKA (reference sequence). The CDR3 contains 16 residues. DNA for the CDR3: TGCAGTGCTAGTCCAGAGCGGGGGGCCTACACCGGGGAGCTGTTTTTT. This encodes CSASPERGAYTGELFF.

A few counts support this clone. This chain joins TRBV24-1 and TRBJ1-5; D unresolved. V was pared by 2 bases and J by 9 bases, with 13 bases between. This CDR3 comprises 14 residues. CDR1 is KGHDR, CDR2 SFDVKD, per germline. CDR3 in amino acids: CATSDSVTSRPQHF. CDR3 in DNA: TGTGCCACCAGTGATTCGGTGACTTCGAGGCCCCAGCATTTT.

The chain couples TRBV4-3 to TRBJ2-1, with 8 positions matching TRBD2. The germline V gene has CDR1 LGHNA and CDR2 YSLEER. This CDR3 spans 15 amino acids. Losses at the gene ends were 1 base for V and 8 bases for J; bases not matched to a gene: 7. CDR3 amino acids: CASSQVVGRADEQFF. CDR3 DNA sequence: TGCGCCAGCAGCCAAGTCGTCGGGAGGGCCGATGAGCAGTTCTTC.

J is TRBJ1-1 and V is TRBV4-3, with D possibly being TRBD1 (5 bases). The CDR3 spans 15 residues. Looked up from germline, CDR1 is LGHNA and CDR2 is YSLEER. Trimming cost V 4 bases and J 4 bases, with 16 bases left between them. The CDR3 DNA is TGCGCCAGCAGCCCCGGGAGCACGAGGGGCACTGAAGCTTTCTTT. This encodes CASSPGSTRGTEAFF.

This rearrangement joins TRBV24-1 to TRBJ2-3, with 10 bases matching TRBD1. V lost 2 bases and J lost 2; bases outside the gene matches: 6. This CDR3 is 17 amino acids long. The V gene's germline CDR1 is KGHDR and CDR2 SFDVKD. The DNA of the CDR3 is TGTGCCACCAGTGATTCAGCGACAGGGGGCTCCACAGATACGCAGTATTTT. It yields the protein CATSDSATGGSTDTQYF.

This clone was recorded a few times. The V and J genes are TRBV19 and TRBJ1-2; 8 nucleotides match TRBD1. CDR1 and CDR2 (germline): LNHDA, SQIVND (reference sequence). The CDR3 has 18 amino acids. The ends lost 6 bases at V and 0 bases at J; junction bases unmatched: 15. The CDR3 nucleotides are TGTGCCAGTAGCCGGAACCGGGACAGGACGCTAGCTAACTATGGCTACACCTTC. It is translated as CASSRNRDRTLANYGYTF.

The J gene is TRBJ2-3, the V gene TRBV2, with D perhaps matching TRBD2 (7 bases). Germline V CDR1 and CDR2: SNHLY, FYNNEI. The CDR3 contains 15 residues. V was clipped by 8 bases and J by 2 bases, with 17 bases between them. The CDR3 DNA sequence: TGTGCCAGCCCAAGGGAGGGGGGCCCCACAGATACGCAGTATTTT. Amino acid sequence: CASPREGGPTDTQYF.

V is TRBV5-1 and J is TRBJ2-7; D ambiguous. The CDR3 totals 11 residues. Germline CDR1 SGHRS, CDR2 YFSETQ. Trimming removed 6 bases from V and 4 bases from J, with 8 bases in between. The CDR3 protein is CASKKEYEQYF. CDR3 DNA: TGCGCCAGCAAAAAGGAGTACGAGCAGTACTTC.

J is TRBJ2-5 and V is TRBV6-2 or TRBV6-3, with 10 bases lining up with TRBD1. The CDR3 consists of 15 residues. J gave up 5 bases and V 5 bases, and 8 bases lay outside the gene matches. Germline loops: CDR1 MNHEY, CDR2 SVGEGT. In nucleotides, the CDR3 is TGTGCCAGCAGTCTCCGGGACAGGGGATCGGAGACCCAGTACTTC. As protein: CASSLRDRGSETQYF.

This clone came up once. This sequence joins TRBV6-5 and TRBJ2-2; D gene ambiguous. The CDR3 is 16 amino acids. From germline, CDR1 is MNHEY and CDR2 SVGAGI. V lost 3 bases and J 2 bases, leaving 13 bases between the germline ends. This CDR3 reads CASSYGKMGNTGELFF. The CDR3 DNA is TGTGCCAGCAGTTATGGTAAAATGGGCAACACCGGGGAGCTGTTTTTT.

In this sample, this clone turned up a few times. The V and J genes are TRBV7-2 and TRBJ1-5; no firm D call. The ends were cut back, 1 base at V and 2 bases at J, with 15 bases in the middle. This CDR3 region has 17 residues. The V gene's germline CDR1 is SGHTA and CDR2 FQGNSA. The CDR3 spells CASSLVLGGSGNQPQHF. CDR3 DNA sequence: TGTGCCAGCAGCTTAGTCCTGGGAGGGTCGGGCAATCAGCCCCAGCATTTT.

This clone was seen a handful of times. The J gene is TRBJ2-2, the V gene TRBV27, with D maybe TRBD2 (5 bases). V lost 4 bases, J lost 8 bases, and 8 bases lay in between. The CDR3 is 12 residues long. CDR1 MNHEY and CDR2 SMNVEV come from the germline V gene (reference sequence). The CDR3: CASSYGIGELFF. The CDR3 bases are TGTGCCAGCAGTTACGGGATTGGGGAGCTGTTTTTT.